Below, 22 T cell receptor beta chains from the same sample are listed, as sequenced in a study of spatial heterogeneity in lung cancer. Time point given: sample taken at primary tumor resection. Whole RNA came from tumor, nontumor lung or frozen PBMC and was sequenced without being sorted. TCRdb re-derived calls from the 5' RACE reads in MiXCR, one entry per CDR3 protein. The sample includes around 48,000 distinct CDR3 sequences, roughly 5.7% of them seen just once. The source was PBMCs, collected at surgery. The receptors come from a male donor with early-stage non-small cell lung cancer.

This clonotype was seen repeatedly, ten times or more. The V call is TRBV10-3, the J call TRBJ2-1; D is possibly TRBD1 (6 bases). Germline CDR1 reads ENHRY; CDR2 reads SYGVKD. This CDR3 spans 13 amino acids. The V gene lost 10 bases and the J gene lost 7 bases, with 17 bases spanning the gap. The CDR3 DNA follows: TGTGCCACACTCACTCAGGGGAATAATGAGCAGTTCTTC. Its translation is CATLTQGNNEQFF.

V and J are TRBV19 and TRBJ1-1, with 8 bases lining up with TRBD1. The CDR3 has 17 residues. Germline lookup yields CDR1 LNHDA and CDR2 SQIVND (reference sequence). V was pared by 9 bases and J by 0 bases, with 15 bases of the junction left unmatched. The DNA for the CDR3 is TGTGCCAGCACCCCCCTCCGGGACAGGAAAATGAACACTGAAGCTTTCTTT. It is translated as CASTPLRDRKMNTEAFF.

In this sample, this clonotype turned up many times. CDR3 sequence: CSARSYYEQYF. The CDR3 DNA follows: TGCAGTGCTAGGAGTTATTACGAGCAGTACTTC. The V and J genes are TRBV20-1 and TRBJ2-7; D unclear. CDR1 is DFQATT and CDR2 is SNEGSKA in the germline V gene (reference sequence). The length of the CDR3 is 11 residues. The V end lost 3 bases, the J end lost 4 bases, and 7 bases lay between the germline ends.

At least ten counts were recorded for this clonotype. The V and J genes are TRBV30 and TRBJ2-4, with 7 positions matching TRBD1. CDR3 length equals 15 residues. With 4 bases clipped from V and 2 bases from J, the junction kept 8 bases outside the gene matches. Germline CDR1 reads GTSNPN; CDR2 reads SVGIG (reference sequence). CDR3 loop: CAWTKPQGSKNIQYF. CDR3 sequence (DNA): TGTGCCTGGACCAAGCCACAGGGGTCCAAAAACATTCAGTACTTC.

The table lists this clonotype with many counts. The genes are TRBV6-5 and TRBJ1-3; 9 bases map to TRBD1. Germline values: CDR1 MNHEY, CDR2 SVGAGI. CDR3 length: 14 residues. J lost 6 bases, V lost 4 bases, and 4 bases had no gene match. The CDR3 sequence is CASSWDRVTNTIYF. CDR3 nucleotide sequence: TGTGCCAGCAGTTGGGACAGGGTGACAAACACCATATATTTT.

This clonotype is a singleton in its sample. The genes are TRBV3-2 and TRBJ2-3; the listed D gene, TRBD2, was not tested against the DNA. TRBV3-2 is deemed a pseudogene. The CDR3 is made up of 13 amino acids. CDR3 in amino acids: CASSQPLPDTQYF. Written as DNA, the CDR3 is TGTGCCAGCAGCCAACCCCTCCCAGATACGCAGTATTTT.

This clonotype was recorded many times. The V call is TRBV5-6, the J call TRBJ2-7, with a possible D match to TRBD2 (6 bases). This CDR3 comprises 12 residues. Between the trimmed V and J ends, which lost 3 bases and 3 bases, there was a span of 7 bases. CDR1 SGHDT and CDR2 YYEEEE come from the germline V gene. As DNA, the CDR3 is TGTGCCAGCAGCTCAGCGGGCTACGAGCAGTACTTC. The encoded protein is CASSSAGYEQYF. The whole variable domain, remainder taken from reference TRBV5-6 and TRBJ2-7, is DAGVTQSPTHLIKTRGQQVTLRCSPKSGHDTVSWYQQALGQGPQFIFQYYEEEERQRGNFPDRFSGHQFPNYSSELNVNALLLGDSALYLCASSSAGYEQYFGPGTRLTVT.

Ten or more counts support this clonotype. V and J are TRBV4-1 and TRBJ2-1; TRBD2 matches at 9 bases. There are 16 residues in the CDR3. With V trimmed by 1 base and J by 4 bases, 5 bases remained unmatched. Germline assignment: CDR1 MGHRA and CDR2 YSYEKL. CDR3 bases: TGCGCCAGCAGCCAAGTCTCTAGCGGGACTTACAATGAGCAGTTCTTC. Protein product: CASSQVSSGTYNEQFF.

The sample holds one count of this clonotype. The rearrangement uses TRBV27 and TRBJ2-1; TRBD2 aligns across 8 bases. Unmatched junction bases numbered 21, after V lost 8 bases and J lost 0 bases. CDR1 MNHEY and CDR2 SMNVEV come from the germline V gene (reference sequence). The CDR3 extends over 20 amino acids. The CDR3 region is CASLISAGTSIALSYNEQFF. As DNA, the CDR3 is TGTGCCAGCTTAATCAGCGCCGGGACTAGTATTGCCCTCTCCTACAATGAGCAGTTCTTC.

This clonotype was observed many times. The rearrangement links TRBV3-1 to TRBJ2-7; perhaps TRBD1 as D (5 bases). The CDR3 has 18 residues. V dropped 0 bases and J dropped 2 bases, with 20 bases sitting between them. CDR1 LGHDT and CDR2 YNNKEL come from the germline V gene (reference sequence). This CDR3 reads CASSQEEPGSIKTYEQYF. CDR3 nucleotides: TGTGCCAGCAGCCAAGAAGAGCCAGGGTCTATTAAAACCTACGAGCAGTACTTC.

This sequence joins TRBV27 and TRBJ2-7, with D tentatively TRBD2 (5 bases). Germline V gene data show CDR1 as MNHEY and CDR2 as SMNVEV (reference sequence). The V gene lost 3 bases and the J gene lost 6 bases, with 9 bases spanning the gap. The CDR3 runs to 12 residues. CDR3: CASSFRGSEQYF. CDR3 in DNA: TGTGCCAGCAGTTTTCGGGGAAGCGAGCAGTACTTC.

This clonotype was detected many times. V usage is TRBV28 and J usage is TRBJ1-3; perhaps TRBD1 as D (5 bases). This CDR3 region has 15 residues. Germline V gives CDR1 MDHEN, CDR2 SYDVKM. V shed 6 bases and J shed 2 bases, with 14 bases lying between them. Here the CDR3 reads CASSPDNSPGNTIYF. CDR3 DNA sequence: TGTGCCAGCAGCCCGGACAATTCTCCTGGAAACACCATATATTTT.

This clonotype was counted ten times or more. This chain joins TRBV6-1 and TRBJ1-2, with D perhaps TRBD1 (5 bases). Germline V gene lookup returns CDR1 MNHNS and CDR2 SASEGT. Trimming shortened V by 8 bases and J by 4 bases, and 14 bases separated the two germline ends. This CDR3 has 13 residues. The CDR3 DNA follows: TGTGCCAGCCAGACAGCCCTCCCCTATGGCTACACCTTC. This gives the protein CASQTALPYGYTF.

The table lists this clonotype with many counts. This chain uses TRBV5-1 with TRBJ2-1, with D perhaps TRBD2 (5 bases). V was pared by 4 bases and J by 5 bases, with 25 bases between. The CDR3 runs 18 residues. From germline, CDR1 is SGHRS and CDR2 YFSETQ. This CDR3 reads CASSLWVSVSPLNNEQFF. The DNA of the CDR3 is TGCGCCAGCAGCCTCTGGGTTAGCGTTAGCCCTCTTAACAATGAGCAGTTCTTC.

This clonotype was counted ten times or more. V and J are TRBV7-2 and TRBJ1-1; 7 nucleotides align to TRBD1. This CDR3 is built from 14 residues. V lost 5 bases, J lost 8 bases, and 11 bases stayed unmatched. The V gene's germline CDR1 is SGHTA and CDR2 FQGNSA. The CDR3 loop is CASSRQGGDLEAFF. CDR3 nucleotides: TGTGCCAGCAGCCGACAGGGTGGGGACTTGGAAGCTTTCTTT.

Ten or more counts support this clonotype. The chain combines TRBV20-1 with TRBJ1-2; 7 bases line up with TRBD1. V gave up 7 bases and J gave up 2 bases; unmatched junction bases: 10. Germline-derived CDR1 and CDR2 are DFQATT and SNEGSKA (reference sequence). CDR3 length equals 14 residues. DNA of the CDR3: TGCAGTGTTGACCGGGACAGCGGCAACTATGGCTACACCTTC. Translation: CSVDRDSGNYGYTF.

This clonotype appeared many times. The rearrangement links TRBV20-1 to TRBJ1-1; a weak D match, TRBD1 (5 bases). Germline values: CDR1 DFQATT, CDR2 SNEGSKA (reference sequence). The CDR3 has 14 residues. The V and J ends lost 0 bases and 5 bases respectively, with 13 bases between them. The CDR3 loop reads CSARDQRGLTEAFF. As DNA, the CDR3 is TGCAGTGCTAGAGATCAAAGGGGCCTGACTGAAGCTTTCTTT.

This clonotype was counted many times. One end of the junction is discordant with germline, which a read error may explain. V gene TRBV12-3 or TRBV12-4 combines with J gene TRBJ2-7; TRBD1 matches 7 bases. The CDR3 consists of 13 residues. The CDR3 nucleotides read TGTGCCAGCAGTTTAAATGAGGGGGCCGAGCAGCACTTC. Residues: CASSLNEGAEQHF.

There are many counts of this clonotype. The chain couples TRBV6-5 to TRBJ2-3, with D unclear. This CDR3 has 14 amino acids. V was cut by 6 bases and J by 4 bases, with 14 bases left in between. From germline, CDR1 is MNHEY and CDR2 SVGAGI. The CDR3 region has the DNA TGTGCCAGCAGCCTCTCTGGCAGCCCAGATACGCAGTATTTT. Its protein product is CASSLSGSPDTQYF.

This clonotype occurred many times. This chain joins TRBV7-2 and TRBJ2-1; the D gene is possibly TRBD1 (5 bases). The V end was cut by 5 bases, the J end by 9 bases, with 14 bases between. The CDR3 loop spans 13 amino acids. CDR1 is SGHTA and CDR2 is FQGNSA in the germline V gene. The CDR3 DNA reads TGTGCCAGCAGCAAGACAGTTCCTCGTGAGCAGTTCTTC. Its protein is CASSKTVPREQFF.

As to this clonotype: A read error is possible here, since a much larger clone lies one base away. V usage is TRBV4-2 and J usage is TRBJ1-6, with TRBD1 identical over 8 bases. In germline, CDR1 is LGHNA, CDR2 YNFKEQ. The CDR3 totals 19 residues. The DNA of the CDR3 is TGTGCCAGCAGCCAAGATACGGCACGGCGGACAGGGATCAATTCATCCCTCCACTTT. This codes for CASSQDTARRTGINSSLHF.

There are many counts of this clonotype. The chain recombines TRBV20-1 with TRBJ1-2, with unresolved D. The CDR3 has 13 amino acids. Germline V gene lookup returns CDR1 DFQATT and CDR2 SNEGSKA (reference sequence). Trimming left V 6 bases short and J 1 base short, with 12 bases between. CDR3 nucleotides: TGCAGTGCCCTCCGCGACGGTAACTATGGCTACACCTTC. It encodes CSALRDGNYGYTF.